This is a list of T cell receptor beta chains from one sample in a study of blood T cell repertoires in COVID-19. This table comes from immunoSEQ multiplex PCR, and its TCRdb copy is limited to in-frame clones, with some not included. The repertoire holds about 49,000 clones, about 87% seen once, with over 2% in the top ten. Sample: peripheral blood. The receptors originated from a woman at least 80 years old with COVID-19, enrolled during active disease. Each CDR3 is given with its conserved first and last residue. A D gene is named only where the DNA matches it firmly. The size of a clone is reported for some rows only, either as once, few or many, or as a class for expanded clones.

clone_size j_call v_call d_call cdr3_aa cdr3_nt
. TRBJ2-7 TRBV2 TRBD1 CASSEDRGDEQYF TGTGCCAGCAGTGAAGACAGGGGGGACGAGCAGTACTTC
. TRBJ2-3 TRBV3-1/TRBV3-2 TRBD1 CASRHLPRDRVCTDTQYF TGTGCCAGCAGACACCTTCCCCGAGACAGGGTCTGCACAGATACGCAGTATTTT
. TRBJ1-6 TRBV5-4 . CASRHRESPNSPLHF TGTGCCAGCAGACACAGGGAATCGCCAAATTCACCCCTCCACTTT
. TRBJ1-2 TRBV29-1 TRBD1 CSVEDRGGVHYGYTF TGCAGCGTTGAAGATCGAGGGGGCGTACACTATGGCTACACCTTC
. TRBJ1-2 TRBV7-2 TRBD1 CASSGGTGPNYGYTF TGTGCCAGCAGCGGGGGGACAGGGCCCAACTATGGCTACACCTTC
. TRBJ1-1 TRBV20-1 . CSASLDSTEAFF TGCAGTGCTAGTCTTGATAGCACTGAAGCTTTCTTT
. TRBJ2-3 TRBV19 TRBD2 CASTGLVKDTQYF TGTGCCAGTACGGGACTAGTAAAAGATACGCAGTATTTT
. TRBJ1-1 TRBV7-9 TRBD1 CASKKGQMNTEAFF TGTGCCAGCAAAAAGGGACAGATGAACACTGAAGCTTTCTTT
once TRBJ1-1 TRBV27 . CASSFNWRNTEAFF TGTGCCAGCAGTTTTAATTGGAGGAACACTGAAGCTTTCTTT
. TRBJ2-3 TRBV28 TRBD1 CASSSLTTGSWDTQYF TGTGCCAGCAGTTCCCTTACGACAGGGTCGTGGGATACGCAGTATTTT
. TRBJ2-2 TRBV11-2 . CASSPHSGELFF TGTGCCAGCAGCCCCCACTCCGGGGAGCTGTTTTTT
. TRBJ2-2 TRBV19 TRBD2 CASSPRSGRNTGELFF TGTGCCAGTAGTCCGAGGAGCGGGAGAAACACCGGGGAGCTGTTTTTT
. TRBJ2-4 TRBV7-9 . CASSSGGAKNIQYF TGTGCCAGCAGCAGTGGAGGAGCCAAAAACATTCAGTACTTC
once TRBJ2-7 TRBV11-2 TRBD2 CASSLLAGHEQYF TGTGCCAGCAGCTTACTAGCGGGGCACGAGCAGTACTTC
. TRBJ2-2 TRBV28 TRBD1 CASRGSGGTGELFF TGTGCCAGCAGGGGCTCAGGGGGTACCGGGGAGCTGTTTTTT
. TRBJ1-2 TRBV5-6 . CASSVLGAGNNYGYTF TGTGCCAGCAGCGTCCTAGGCGCAGGGAACAACTATGGCTACACCTTC
. TRBJ2-5 TRBV5-1 TRBD2 CASSVPGLAKQETQYF TGCGCCAGCAGCGTCCCGGGACTAGCGAAACAGGAGACCCAGTACTTC
. TRBJ2-5 TRBV5-1 . CASSPLLAETQYF TGCGCCAGCAGCCCTCTTCTGGCAGAGACCCAGTACTTC
. TRBJ1-1 TRBV14 . CASSQVRGPNTEAFF TGTGCCAGCAGCCAAGTCAGGGGCCCGAACACTGAAGCTTTCTTT
. TRBJ2-1 TRBV30 TRBD2 CAWSVGLAKFSYNEQFF TGTGCCTGGAGTGTAGGACTAGCGAAGTTCTCCTACAATGAGCAGTTCTTC
. TRBJ2-7 TRBV6-5 TRBD1 CASRIGTGSYEQYF TGTGCCAGCAGGATTGGGACAGGCTCCTACGAGCAGTACTTC
. TRBJ2-3 TRBV5-4 . CASPGGGLSTDTQYF TGTGCCAGCCCTGGGGGGGGCCTAAGCACAGATACGCAGTATTTT
. TRBJ1-2 TRBV11-2 . CASSMTTRGRGGYTF TGTGCCAGCAGCATGACGACCCGGGGGAGGGGTGGCTACACCTTC
. TRBJ1-1 TRBV19 TRBD1 CASITFDRVRKAFF TGTGCCAGTATTACTTTTGACAGGGTACGGAAAGCTTTCTTT
. TRBJ2-1 TRBV5-4 TRBD2 CASSLEGRDNEQFF TGTGCCAGCAGCTTGGAGGGGAGGGACAATGAGCAGTTCTTC
. TRBJ1-2 TRBV5-1 . CASSVQLQDGYTF TGCGCCAGCAGCGTACAATTACAGGATGGCTACACCTTC
few TRBJ2-2 TRBV19 TRBD2 CASSIRVAGDTGELFF TGTGCCAGTAGTATTAGGGTAGCGGGAGACACCGGGGAGCTGTTTTTT
. TRBJ1-3 TRBV7-9 . CASSSTDRWEAGNTIYF TGTGCCAGCAGCTCAACCGACAGGTGGGAAGCTGGAAACACCATATATTTT
. TRBJ1-4 TRBV5-1 TRBD1 CASSFDRARNEKLFF TGCGCCAGCAGTTTTGACAGGGCGAGAAATGAAAAACTGTTTTTT
. TRBJ2-3 TRBV5-5 TRBD2 CASSLLAGVYSDTQYF TGTGCCAGCAGCCTACTAGCGGGGGTTTACTCCGATACGCAGTATTTT
. TRBJ2-7 TRBV19 . CASSIGLKYEQYF TGTGCCAGTAGTATCGGACTGAAATACGAGCAGTACTTC
once TRBJ1-5 TRBV6-7 . CASSYSTRDQPQHF TGTGCCAGCAGTTACTCGACAAGAGATCAGCCCCAGCATTTT
once TRBJ2-5 TRBV7-2 TRBD2 CASSPRTSGQETQYF TGTGCCAGCAGCCCCCGGACTAGCGGACAAGAGACCCAGTACTTC
. TRBJ2-4 TRBV5-6 . CASSFTNTKNIQYF TGTGCCAGCAGCTTTACGAACACCAAAAACATTCAGTACTTC
. TRBJ2-5 TRBV10-3 TRBD1 CAISESNRGQETQYF TGTGCCATCAGTGAGTCGAACAGGGGGCAAGAGACCCAGTACTTC
. TRBJ1-5 TRBV7-9 . CASSPGLSNQPQHF TGTGCCAGCAGCCCAGGGTTAAGCAATCAGCCCCAGCATTTT
. TRBJ2-7 TRBV18 . CASKPGGAFGEQYF TGTGCCAGCAAGCCCGGAGGGGCCTTCGGCGAGCAGTACTTC
. TRBJ1-5 TRBV28 . CARQGGSNQPQHF TGTGCCAGGCAGGGTGGCAGCAATCAGCCCCAGCATTTT
. TRBJ2-7 TRBV11-2 . CASSDPVDTGKLSYEQYF TGTGCCAGCAGCGACCCCGTGGACACCGGAAAACTCAGTTACGAGCAGTACTTC
. TRBJ1-1 TRBV18 . CASSPGGDYTEAFF TGTGCCAGCTCACCAGGGGGGGACTACACTGAAGCTTTCTTT
. TRBJ1-5 TRBV30 TRBD1 CAWSANTGGNQPQHF TGTGCCTGGAGTGCCAACACAGGGGGCAATCAGCCCCAGCATTTT
. TRBJ2-5 TRBV23-1 . CASSQYRQGRAQETQYF TGCGCCAGCAGTCAATACCGGCAGGGCAGGGCCCAAGAGACCCAGTACTTC
. TRBJ2-3 TRBV7-2 TRBD2 CASSTGLAGTDTQYF TGTGCCAGCAGCACGGGACTAGCGGGAACAGATACGCAGTATTTT
. TRBJ2-7 TRBV15 . CATSREVTGTYEQYF TGTGCCACCAGCAGAGAAGTAACAGGGACCTACGAGCAGTACTTC
few TRBJ2-7 TRBV6-5 TRBD1 CATCRGPSYEQYF TGTGCCACCTGCAGGGGGCCTTCCTACGAGCAGTACTTC
. TRBJ1-5 TRBV11-1 . CASSRAGNQPQHF TGTGCCAGCAGCCGGGCAGGGAATCAGCCCCAGCATTTT
few TRBJ1-4 TRBV5-1 . CASSSSDNEKLFF TGCGCCAGCAGTTCCAGTGATAATGAAAAACTGTTTTTT
. TRBJ2-7 TRBV3-1/TRBV3-2 TRBD1 CASSQNRGYEQYF TGTGCCAGCAGCCAAAACAGGGGCTACGAGCAGTACTTC
. TRBJ1-2 TRBV27 TRBD1 CASRWGQGRLRNGYTF TGTGCCAGTCGTTGGGGACAGGGACGGTTACGCAATGGCTACACCTTC
. TRBJ1-1 TRBV6-1 . CASSDLGQGARTEAFF TGTGCCAGCAGTGATTTGGGGCAAGGGGCACGGACTGAAGCTTTCTTT